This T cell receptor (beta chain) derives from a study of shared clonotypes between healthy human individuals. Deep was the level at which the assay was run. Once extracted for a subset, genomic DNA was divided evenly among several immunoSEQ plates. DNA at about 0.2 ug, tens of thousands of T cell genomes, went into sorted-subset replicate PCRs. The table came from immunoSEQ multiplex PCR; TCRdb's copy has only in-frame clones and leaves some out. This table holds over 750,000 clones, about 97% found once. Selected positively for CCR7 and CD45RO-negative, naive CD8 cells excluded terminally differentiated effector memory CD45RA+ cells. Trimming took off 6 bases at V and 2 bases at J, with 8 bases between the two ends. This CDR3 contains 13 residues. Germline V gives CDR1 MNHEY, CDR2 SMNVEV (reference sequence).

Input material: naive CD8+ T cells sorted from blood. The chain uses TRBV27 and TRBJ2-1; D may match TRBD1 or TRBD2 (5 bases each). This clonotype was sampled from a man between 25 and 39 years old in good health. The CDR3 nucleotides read TGTGCCAGCAGGGGACCCGCCTACAATGAGCAGTTCTTC. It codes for CASRGPAYNEQFF.